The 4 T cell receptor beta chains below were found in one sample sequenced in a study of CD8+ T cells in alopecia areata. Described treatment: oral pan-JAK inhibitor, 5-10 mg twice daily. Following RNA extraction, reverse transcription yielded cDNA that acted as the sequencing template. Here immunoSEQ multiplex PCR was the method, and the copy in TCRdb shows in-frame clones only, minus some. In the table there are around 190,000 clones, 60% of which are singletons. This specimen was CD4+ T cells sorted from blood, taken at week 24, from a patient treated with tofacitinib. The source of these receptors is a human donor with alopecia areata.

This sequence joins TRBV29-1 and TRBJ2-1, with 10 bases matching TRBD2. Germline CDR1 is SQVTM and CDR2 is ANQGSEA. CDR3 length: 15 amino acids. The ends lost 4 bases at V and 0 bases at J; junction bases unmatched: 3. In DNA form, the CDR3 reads TGCAGCGTTGCCGGGACTAGCGACTCCTACAATGAGCAGTTCTTC. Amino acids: CSVAGTSDSYNEQFF.

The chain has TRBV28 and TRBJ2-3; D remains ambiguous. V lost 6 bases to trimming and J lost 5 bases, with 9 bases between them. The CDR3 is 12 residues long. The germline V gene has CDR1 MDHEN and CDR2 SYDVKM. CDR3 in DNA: TGTGCCAGCAGCCTTCCCCTAGATACGCAGTATTTT. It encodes CASSLPLDTQYF.

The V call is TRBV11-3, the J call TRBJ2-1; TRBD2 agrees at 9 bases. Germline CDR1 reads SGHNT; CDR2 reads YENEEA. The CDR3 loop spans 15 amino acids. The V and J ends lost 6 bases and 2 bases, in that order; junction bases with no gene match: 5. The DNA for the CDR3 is TGTGCCAGCAGGTCTAGCGGGGAGACCTACAATGAGCAGTTCTTC. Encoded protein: CASRSSGETYNEQFF.

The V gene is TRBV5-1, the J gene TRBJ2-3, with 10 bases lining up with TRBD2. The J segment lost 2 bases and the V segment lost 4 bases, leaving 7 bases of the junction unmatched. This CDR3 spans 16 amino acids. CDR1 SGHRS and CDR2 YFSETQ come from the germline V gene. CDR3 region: CASSVGLAEPTDTQYF. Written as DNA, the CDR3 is TGCGCCAGCAGCGTCGGACTAGCGGAACCCACAGATACGCAGTATTTT.